A selection of T cell receptor beta chains follows, all from one sample in a study of blood T cell repertoires in COVID-19. TCRdb's copy holds only in-frame clones and misses some; the assay was immunoSEQ multiplex PCR. This table has 200,000 to 300,000 clones, roughly 88% appearing once. Sequencing was performed on peripheral blood. Receptors originate from a woman aged 25-40 years with acute or convalescent COVID-19. CDR3s include the opening cysteine and the closing phenylalanine or tryptophan. The D gene is left open where the match is weak. Clone size, where shown, is once, few, many, or a class for clones that have expanded.

d_call: NA
j_call: TRBJ1-5
v_call: TRBV6-6
cdr3_length: 15
clone_size: NA
cdr3_nt: TGTGCCAGCAGCCCCGGACAGACTCCTAATCAGCCCCAGCATTTT
cdr3_aa: CASSPGQTPNQPQHF

d_call: NA
j_call: TRBJ1-5
v_call: TRBV28
cdr3_length: 15
clone_size: NA
cdr3_nt: TGTGCCAGCAGGTGGACAGTAGCTAGCAATCAGCCCCAGCATTTT
cdr3_aa: CASRWTVASNQPQHF

d_call: NA
j_call: TRBJ1-4
v_call: TRBV25-1
cdr3_length: 15
clone_size: NA
cdr3_nt: TGTGCCAGCAGTATACGGGGGTCGGCTAATGAAAAACTGTTTTTT
cdr3_aa: CASSIRGSANEKLFF

d_call: TRBD1
j_call: TRBJ2-1
v_call: TRBV7-2
cdr3_length: 18
clone_size: once
cdr3_nt: TGTGCCAGCAGCTTTCGGTCGGCCCCCGGACAGGGGGAGAATGAGCAGTTCTTC
cdr3_aa: CASSFRSAPGQGENEQFF

d_call: TRBD2
j_call: TRBJ2-3
v_call: TRBV29-1
cdr3_length: 15
clone_size: NA
cdr3_nt: TGCAGCGTTAATACATGGGAGGGGAGCACAGATACGCAGTATTTT
cdr3_aa: CSVNTWEGSTDTQYF

d_call: TRBD1
j_call: TRBJ1-6
v_call: TRBV7-2
cdr3_length: 14
clone_size: NA
cdr3_nt: TGTGCCAGCAGCCTCGGGACAGGAGGTTCACCCCTCCACTTT
cdr3_aa: CASSLGTGGSPLHF

d_call: NA
j_call: TRBJ2-1
v_call: TRBV10-3
cdr3_length: 16
clone_size: NA
cdr3_nt: TGTGCCATCAGTGAGTCTAGGAGGGGTACCTACAATGAGCAGTTCTTC
cdr3_aa: CAISESRRGTYNEQFF

d_call: NA
j_call: TRBJ2-1
v_call: TRBV7-9
cdr3_length: 15
clone_size: NA
cdr3_nt: TGTGCCAGCAGCTTGTATTCAGGACAGTCATATGAGCAGTTCTTC
cdr3_aa: CASSLYSGQSYEQFF

d_call: NA
j_call: TRBJ2-2
v_call: TRBV5-1
cdr3_length: 14
clone_size: NA
cdr3_nt: TGCGCCAGCAGCTTGGCGGGTGGTCCCGGGGAGCTGTTTTTT
cdr3_aa: CASSLAGGPGELFF

d_call: TRBD1
j_call: TRBJ2-5
v_call: TRBV7-9
cdr3_length: 15
clone_size: once
cdr3_nt: TGTGCCAGCAGCTTAGTCGGGACAGGGCGGGAGACCCAGTACTTC
cdr3_aa: CASSLVGTGRETQYF

d_call: TRBD2
j_call: TRBJ2-7
v_call: TRBV29-1
cdr3_length: 15
clone_size: NA
cdr3_nt: TGCAGCGTTGAAGTGGCTAGCGGGAGTAGCTACGAGCAGTACTTC
cdr3_aa: CSVEVASGSSYEQYF

d_call: TRBD1
j_call: TRBJ2-3
v_call: TRBV11-1
cdr3_length: 13
clone_size: NA
cdr3_nt: TGTGCCAGCAGCCTCCGGGACAGCTATACGCAGTATTTT
cdr3_aa: CASSLRDSYTQYF

d_call: TRBD1
j_call: TRBJ2-7
v_call: TRBV18
cdr3_length: 13
clone_size: NA
cdr3_nt: TGTGCCAGCTCGCCCCAGGGGGACTACGAGCAGTACTTC
cdr3_aa: CASSPQGDYEQYF

d_call: TRBD1
j_call: TRBJ1-5
v_call: TRBV7-9
cdr3_length: 15
clone_size: NA
cdr3_nt: TGTGCCAGCAGCTCGACAGGGGGAGGCAATCAGCCCCAGCATTTT
cdr3_aa: CASSSTGGGNQPQHF

d_call: NA
j_call: TRBJ1-4
v_call: TRBV19
cdr3_length: 13
clone_size: NA
cdr3_nt: TGTGCCAGTAGAACAGGAGGGGATGAAAAACTGTTTTTT
cdr3_aa: CASRTGGDEKLFF

d_call: TRBD1
j_call: TRBJ1-4
v_call: TRBV2
cdr3_length: 15
clone_size: NA
cdr3_nt: TGTGCCAGCAGAAAGGAGAGGGGGCTTCGTGAAAAACTGTTTTTT
cdr3_aa: CASRKERGLREKLFF

d_call: NA
j_call: TRBJ2-5
v_call: TRBV6-2/TRBV6-3
cdr3_length: 17
clone_size: NA
cdr3_nt: TGTGCCAGCAGTTATTTGAGCGGAATCGGTCGGACAGAGACCCAGTACTTC
cdr3_aa: CASSYLSGIGRTETQYF

d_call: NA
j_call: TRBJ2-5
v_call: TRBV13
cdr3_length: 14
clone_size: NA
cdr3_nt: TGTGCCAGCAGCTCGAGACTAGGCCAAGAGACCCAGTACTTC
cdr3_aa: CASSSRLGQETQYF

d_call: NA
j_call: TRBJ1-5
v_call: TRBV7-2
cdr3_length: 15
clone_size: NA
cdr3_nt: TGTGCCAGCAGCTTAGGTTCGGGGGGCTGGCAGCCCCAGCATTTT
cdr3_aa: CASSLGSGGWQPQHF